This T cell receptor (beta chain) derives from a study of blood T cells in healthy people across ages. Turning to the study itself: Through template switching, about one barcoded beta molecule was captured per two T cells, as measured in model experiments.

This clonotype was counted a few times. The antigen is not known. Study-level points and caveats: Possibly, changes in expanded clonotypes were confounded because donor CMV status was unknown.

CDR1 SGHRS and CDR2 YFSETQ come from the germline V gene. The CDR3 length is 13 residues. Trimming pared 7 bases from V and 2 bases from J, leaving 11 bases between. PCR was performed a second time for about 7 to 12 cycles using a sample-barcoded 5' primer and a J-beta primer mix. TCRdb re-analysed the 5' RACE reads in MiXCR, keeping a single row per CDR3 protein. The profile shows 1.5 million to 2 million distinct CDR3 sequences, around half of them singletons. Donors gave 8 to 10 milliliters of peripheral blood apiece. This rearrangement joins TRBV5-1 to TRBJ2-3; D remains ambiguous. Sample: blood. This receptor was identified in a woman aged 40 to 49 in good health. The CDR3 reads CASGEVNTDTQYF. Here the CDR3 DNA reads TGCGCCAGCGGGGAAGTAAACACAGATACGCAGTATTTT. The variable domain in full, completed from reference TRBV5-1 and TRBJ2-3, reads KAGVTQTPRYLIKTRGQQVTLSCSPISGHRSVSWYQQTPGQGLQFLFEYFSETQRNKGNFPGRFSGRQFSNSRSEMNVSTLELGDSALYLCASGEVNTDTQYFGPGTRLTVL.